This T cell receptor beta chain comes out of a study of control samples from healthy donors and cancer patients. The CDR3 extends over 16 amino acids. Germline V CDR1 and CDR2: SGHRS, YFSETQ. With 1 base clipped from V and 3 bases from J, the junction kept 7 bases outside the gene matches. Repertoires were generated with immunoSEQ multiplex PCR, while TCRdb's copy carries only in-frame clones and drops some. The sample holds 90,000 to 150,000 clones, around 88% seen once. The V gene is TRBV5-1, the J gene TRBJ2-7; the match to TRBD1 covers 10 bases. Input material: blood. This TCR was sampled from a man between 35 and 55 years old in good health. The CDR3 loop reads CASSLNRDRGFYEQYF. Here the CDR3 DNA reads TGCGCCAGCAGCTTGAACCGGGACAGGGGCTTCTACGAGCAGTACTTC.